One TCR beta chain is described in this entry. Its target is unknown. The entry originates in a study of cytomegalovirus exposure and HLA in healthy donors. Study-level points and caveats: Some public TCRs appeared in many individuals, while most sequences were rare. As confirmed in vitro, a few CMV-associated chains were specific for CMV antigens. Around 160 TCR beta chains were listed as cytomegalovirus-associated. It was reported that the classifier diagnosed cytomegalovirus status with high specificity and sensitivity in both the original and validation cohorts.

V lost 6 bases and J lost 9; bases outside the gene matches: 11. The V gene's germline CDR1 is MDHEN and CDR2 SYDVKM. The CDR3 length is 14 residues. TCRdb's table, derived via immunoSEQ multiplex PCR, lists solely in-frame clones and lacks some. The table shows about 160,000 clones, with 80% to 90% occurring only once. This receptor was obtained from a woman in her 30s in good health and CMV-seronegative. The chain joins TRBV28 to TRBJ1-1, with 9 nucleotides matching TRBD1. Sequenced input: PBMCs. CDR3 nucleotides: TGTGCCAGCAGCCCTGCGGACGGGACAGGGAAAGCTTTCTTT. Protein sequence: CASSPADGTGKAFF. The variable domain in full, completed from reference TRBV28 and TRBJ1-1, reads DVKVTQSSRYLVKRTGEKVFLECVQDMDHENMFWYRQDPGLGLRLIYFSYDVKMKEKGDIPEGYSVSREKKERFSLILESASTNQTSMYLCASSPADGTGKAFFGQGTRLTVV.